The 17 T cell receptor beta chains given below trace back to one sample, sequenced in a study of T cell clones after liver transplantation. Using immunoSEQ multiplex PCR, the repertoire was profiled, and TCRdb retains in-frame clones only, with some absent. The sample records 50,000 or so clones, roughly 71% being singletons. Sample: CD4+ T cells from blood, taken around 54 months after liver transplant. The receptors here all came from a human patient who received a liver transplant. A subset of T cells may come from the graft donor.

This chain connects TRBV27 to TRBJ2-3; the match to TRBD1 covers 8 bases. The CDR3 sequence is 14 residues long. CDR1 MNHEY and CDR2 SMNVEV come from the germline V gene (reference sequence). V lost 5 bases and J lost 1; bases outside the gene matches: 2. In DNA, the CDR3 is TGTGCCAGCAGTCTGGACAGGGGCACAGATACGCAGTATTTT. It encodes CASSLDRGTDTQYF.

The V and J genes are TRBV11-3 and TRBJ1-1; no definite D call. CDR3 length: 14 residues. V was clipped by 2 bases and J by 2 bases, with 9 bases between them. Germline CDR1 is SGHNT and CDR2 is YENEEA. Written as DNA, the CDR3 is TGTGCCAGCAGCTTAAGAGACGGAAACACTGAAGCTTTCTTT. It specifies CASSLRDGNTEAFF.

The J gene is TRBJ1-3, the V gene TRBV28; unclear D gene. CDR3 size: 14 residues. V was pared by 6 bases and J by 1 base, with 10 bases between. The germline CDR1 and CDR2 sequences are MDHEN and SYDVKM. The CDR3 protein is CASSPNESGNTIYF. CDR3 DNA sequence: TGTGCCAGCAGCCCCAATGAGTCTGGAAACACCATATATTTT.

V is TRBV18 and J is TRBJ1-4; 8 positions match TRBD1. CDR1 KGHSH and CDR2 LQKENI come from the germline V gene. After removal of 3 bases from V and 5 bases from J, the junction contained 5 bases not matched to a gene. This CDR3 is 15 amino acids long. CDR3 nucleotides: TGTGCCAGCTCACCGAGGACAGGGAGGAATGAAAAACTGTTTTTT. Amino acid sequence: CASSPRTGRNEKLFF.

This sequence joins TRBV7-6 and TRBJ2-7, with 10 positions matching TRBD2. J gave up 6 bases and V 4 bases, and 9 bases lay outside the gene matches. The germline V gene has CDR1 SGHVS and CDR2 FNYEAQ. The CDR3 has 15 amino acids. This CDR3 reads CASSSYSGGTSEQYF. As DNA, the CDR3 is TGTGCCAGCAGCTCCTATAGCGGGGGGACTTCCGAGCAGTACTTC.

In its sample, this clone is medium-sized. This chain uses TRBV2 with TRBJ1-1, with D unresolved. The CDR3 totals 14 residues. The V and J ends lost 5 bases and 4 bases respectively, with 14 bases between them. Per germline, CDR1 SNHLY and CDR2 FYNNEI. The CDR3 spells CASSSLAALTEAFF. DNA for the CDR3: TGTGCCAGCAGTTCGCTGGCAGCACTCACTGAAGCTTTCTTT.

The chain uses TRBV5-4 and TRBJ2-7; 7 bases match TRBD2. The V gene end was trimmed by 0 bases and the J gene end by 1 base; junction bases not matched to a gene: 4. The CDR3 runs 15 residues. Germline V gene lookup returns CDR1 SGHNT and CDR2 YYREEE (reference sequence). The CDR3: CASSLAGEGSYEQYF. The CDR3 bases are TGTGCCAGCAGCTTGGCCGGGGAGGGGTCCTACGAGCAGTACTTC.

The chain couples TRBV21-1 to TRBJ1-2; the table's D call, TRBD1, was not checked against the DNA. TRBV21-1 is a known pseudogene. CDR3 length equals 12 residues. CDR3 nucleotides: TGTGCCAGCAGGCAGGGTACCTATGGCTACACCTTC. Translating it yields CASRQGTYGYTF.

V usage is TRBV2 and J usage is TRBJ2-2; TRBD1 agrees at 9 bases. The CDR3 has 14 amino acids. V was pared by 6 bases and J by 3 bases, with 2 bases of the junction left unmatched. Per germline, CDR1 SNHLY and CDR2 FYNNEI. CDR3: CASRGTGHTGELFF. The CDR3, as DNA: TGTGCCAGCAGAGGGACAGGGCACACCGGGGAGCTGTTTTTT. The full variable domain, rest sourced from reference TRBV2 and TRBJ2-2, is EPEVTQTPSHQVTQMGQEVILRCVPISNHLYFYWYRQILGQKVEFLVSFYNNEISEKSEIFDDQFSVERPDGSNFTLKIRSTKLEDSAMYFCASRGTGHTGELFFGEGSRLTVL.

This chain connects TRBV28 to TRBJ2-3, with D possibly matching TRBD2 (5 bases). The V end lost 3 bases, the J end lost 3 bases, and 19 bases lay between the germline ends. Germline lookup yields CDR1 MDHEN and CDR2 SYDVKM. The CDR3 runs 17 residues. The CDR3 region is CASSFGGRVEITDTQYF. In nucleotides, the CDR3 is TGTGCCAGCAGTTTCGGCGGGCGGGTCGAAATTACAGATACGCAGTATTTT. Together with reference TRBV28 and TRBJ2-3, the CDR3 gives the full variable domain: DVKVTQSSRYLVKRTGEKVFLECVQDMDHENMFWYRQDPGLGLRLIYFSYDVKMKEKGDIPEGYSVSREKKERFSLILESASTNQTSMYLCASSFGGRVEITDTQYFGPGTRLTVL.

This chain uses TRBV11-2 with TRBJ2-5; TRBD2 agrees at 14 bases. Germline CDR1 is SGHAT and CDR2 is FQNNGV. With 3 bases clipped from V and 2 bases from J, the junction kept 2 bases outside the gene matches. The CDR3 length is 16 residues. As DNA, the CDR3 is TGTGCCAGCAGCTTGACTAGCGGGGGGGCGCAAGAGACCCAGTACTTC. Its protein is CASSLTSGGAQETQYF.

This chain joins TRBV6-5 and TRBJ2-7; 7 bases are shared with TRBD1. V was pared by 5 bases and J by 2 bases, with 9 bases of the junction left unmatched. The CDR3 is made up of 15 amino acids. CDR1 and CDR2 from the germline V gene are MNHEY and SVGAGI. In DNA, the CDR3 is TGTGCCAGCAGTCCAGGGGACAGCTCGACCTACGAGCAGTACTTC. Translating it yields CASSPGDSSTYEQYF.

CDR3 coding DNA: TGTGCCAGCGGCAACAGAGCCTACGAGCAGTACTTC. Protein sequence: CASGNRAYEQYF. The chain has TRBV28 and TRBJ2-7; no clear D. Deletions cut 8 bases from V and 2 bases from J, with 10 bases between. CDR3 length equals 12 residues. Looked up from germline, CDR1 is MDHEN and CDR2 is SYDVKM.

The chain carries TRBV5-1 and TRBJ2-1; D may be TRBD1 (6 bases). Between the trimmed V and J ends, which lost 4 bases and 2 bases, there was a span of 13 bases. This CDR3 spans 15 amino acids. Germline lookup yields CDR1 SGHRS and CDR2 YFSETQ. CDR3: CASSRDRNPYNEQFF. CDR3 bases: TGCGCCAGCAGCAGAGACAGGAACCCCTACAATGAGCAGTTCTTC.

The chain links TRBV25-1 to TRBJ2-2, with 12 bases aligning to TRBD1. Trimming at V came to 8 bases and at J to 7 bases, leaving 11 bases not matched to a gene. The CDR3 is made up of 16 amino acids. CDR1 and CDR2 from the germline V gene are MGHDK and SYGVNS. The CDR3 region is CASSAPGTGGLGELFF. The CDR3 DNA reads TGTGCCAGCTCCGCCCCCGGGACAGGGGGCCTCGGGGAGCTGTTTTTT. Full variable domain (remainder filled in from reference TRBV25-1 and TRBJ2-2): EADIYQTPRYLVIGTGKKITLECSQTMGHDKMYWYQQDPGMELHLIHYSYGVNSTEKGDLSSESTVSRIRTEHFPLTLESARPSHTSQYLCASSAPGTGGLGELFFGEGSRLTVL.

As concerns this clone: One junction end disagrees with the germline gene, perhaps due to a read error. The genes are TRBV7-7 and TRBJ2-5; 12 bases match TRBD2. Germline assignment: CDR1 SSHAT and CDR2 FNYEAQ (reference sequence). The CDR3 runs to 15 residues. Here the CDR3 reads CASSRTSGTQETQYF. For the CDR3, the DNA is TGTGCTAGCAGCCGGACTAGCGGGACCCAAGAGACCCAGTACTTC. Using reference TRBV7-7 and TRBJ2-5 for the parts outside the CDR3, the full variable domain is GAGVSQSPRYKVTKRGQDVTLRCDPISSHATLYWYQQALGQGPEFLTYFNYEAQPDKSGLPSDRFSAERPEGSISTLTIQRTEQRDSAMYRCASSRTSGTQETQYFGPGTRLLVL.

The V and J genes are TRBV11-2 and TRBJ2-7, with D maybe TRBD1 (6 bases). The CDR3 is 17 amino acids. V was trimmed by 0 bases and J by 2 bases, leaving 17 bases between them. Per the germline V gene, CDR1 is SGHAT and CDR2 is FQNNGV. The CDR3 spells CASSLDALGAPTYEQYF. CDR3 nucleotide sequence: TGTGCCAGCAGCTTAGACGCTCTGGGGGCCCCTACCTACGAGCAGTACTTC. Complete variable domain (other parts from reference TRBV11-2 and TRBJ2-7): EAGVAQSPRYKIIEKRQSVAFWCNPISGHATLYWYQQILGQGPKLLIQFQNNGVVDDSQLPKDRFSAERLKGVDSTLKIQPAKLEDSAVYLCASSLDALGAPTYEQYFGPGTRLTVT.